The clone carrying this TCR beta chain showed up many times. As yet, its antigen is unknown. CDR1 is DFQATT and CDR2 is SNEGSKA in the germline V gene (reference sequence). This CDR3 contains 13 residues. This entry comes from a study of T-cell memory formation after mild COVID-19. The study's findings and limits: Clones contracting day 15 to 85 were balanced CD4/CD8; later expanders leaned CD4+.

Barcoded TCR alpha and TCR beta cDNA libraries with UMIs came from 5'RACE using constant-segment primers. TCRdb reprocessed the 5' RACE reads via MiXCR and lists one record per CDR3 protein. The sample has roughly 250,000 distinct CDR3 sequences; 16% are singletons. Sequencing input: PBMCs or a T cell subset sorted from them (not recorded which). The genes are TRBV20-1 and TRBJ1-4; TRBD1 aligns across 7 bases. The source of this sequence is a man younger than 35 who had mild COVID-19 (a few samples of this study predate the infection). Cell type and time point are not known. CDR3 sequence: CGLQGFVSEKLFF. The CDR3 nucleotides read TGCGGGCTACAGGGGTTCGTGAGTGAAAAACTGTTTTTT.